One and the same sample provided the 26 T cell receptor beta chains below, sequenced in a study of T cells in Graves' hyperthyroidism and ophthalmopathy. TCR beta CDR3 sequences were amplified from RNA transcripts. HTBI primers were employed in a first-round RT-PCR of the TCR CDR3. In TCRdb, the multiplex PCR reads were re-called with MiXCR into one record per CDR3 protein. Found here are roughly 290,000 distinct CDR3 sequences, about 18% of them singletons; the top ten hold around 61%. Sample: blood. Source of these receptors: a woman aged 55-70 years with Graves' ophthalmopathy.

Here the CDR3 DNA reads TGTGCCAGTAGTCTCTATGGGGTGCCGGGGTATGGCTACACCTTC. Amino acids: CASSLYGVPGYGYTF. The chain links TRBV19 to TRBJ1-2; D unresolved. The CDR3 is 15 amino acids. Trimming stripped 5 bases from V and 5 bases from J, with 18 bases between. Germline V lookup: CDR1 LNHDA, CDR2 SQIVND (reference sequence).

The chain is built from TRBV6-1 and TRBJ1-2; 8 nucleotides match TRBD1. Losses at the gene ends were 7 bases for V and 7 bases for J; bases not matched to a gene: 5. Germline loops: CDR1 MNHNS, CDR2 SASEGT. The CDR3 loop spans 12 amino acids. The CDR3 nucleotides are TGTGCCAGCAATGGACAGGGTCCTGGCTACACCTTC. Its protein is CASNGQGPGYTF.

The chain couples TRBV7-8 to TRBJ1-5, with 8 bases matching TRBD1. CDR1 and CDR2 (germline): SGHVS, FQNEAQ. The V segment lost 7 bases and the J segment 0 bases; nucleotides outside the gene matches: 11. This CDR3 has 17 amino acids. The CDR3 region has the DNA TGTGCCAGCACTAAAACCACCGGGACAGGTAGCAATCAGCCCCAGCATTTT. Translating it yields CASTKTTGTGSNQPQHF.

This clonotype was observed many times. The chain has TRBV27 and TRBJ1-1; 7 bases agree with TRBD1. Germline values: CDR1 MNHEY, CDR2 SMNVEV (reference sequence). V lost 6 bases to trimming and J lost 1 base; unmatched junction nucleotides: 11. This CDR3 is 16 amino acids long. The CDR3 sequence is CASSRTGHLKNTEAFF. The CDR3 nucleotides read TGTGCCAGCAGCCGGACAGGTCACCTGAAGAACACTGAAGCTTTCTTT.

The rearrangement uses TRBV19 and TRBJ1-1; D gene uncertain. Germline V gives CDR1 LNHDA, CDR2 SQIVND (reference sequence). The CDR3 has 13 amino acids. V dropped 4 bases and J dropped 0 bases, with 6 bases sitting between them. The CDR3 spells CASSTDMNTEAFF. The CDR3 nucleotides are TGTGCCAGTAGTACAGATATGAACACTGAAGCTTTCTTT. Together with reference TRBV19 and TRBJ1-1, the CDR3 gives the full variable domain: DGGITQSPKYLFRKEGQNVTLSCEQNLNHDAMYWYRQDPGQGLRLIYYSQIVNDFQKGDIAEGYSVSREKKESFPLTVTSAQKNPTAFYLCASSTDMNTEAFFGQGTRLTVV.

The rearrangement joins TRBV3-1 to TRBJ2-7; D is undetermined. The germline gives CDR1 LGHDT, CDR2 YNNKEL (reference sequence). The length of the CDR3 is 13 residues. Trimming removed 4 bases from V and 6 bases from J, with 13 bases in between. The CDR3 is CASSPLTGREQYF. The DNA of the CDR3 is TGTGCCAGCAGCCCCTTGACCGGCCGCGAGCAGTACTTC.

The sample holds a few counts of this clonotype. V is TRBV29-1 and J is TRBJ1-2; D possibly corresponds to TRBD1 (6 bases). V lost 8 bases to trimming and J lost 4 bases, with 20 bases between them. Germline CDR1 SQVTM, CDR2 ANQGSEA. The CDR3 is made up of 14 amino acids. In DNA form, the CDR3 reads TGCAGCAGCCGTCGATGGGGGGCAACCTATGGCTACACCTTC. It is translated as CSSRRWGATYGYTF. Together with reference TRBV29-1 and TRBJ1-2, the CDR3 gives the full variable domain: SAVISQKPSRDICQRGTSLTIQCQVDSQVTMMFWYRQQPGQSLTLIATANQGSEATYESGFVIDKFPISRPNLTFSTLTVSNMSPEDSSIYLCSSRRWGATYGYTFGSGTRLTVV.

This clonotype appeared many times. The CDR3 region has the DNA TGTGCCAGCTCACCCAACGGACCGGTCTATGGGGAAAAACTGTTTTTT. Translated, it gives CASSPNGPVYGEKLFF. The V gene is TRBV18, the J gene TRBJ1-4; unclear D gene. CDR3 length: 16 residues. Trimming pared 3 bases from V and 8 bases from J, leaving 19 bases between. In germline, CDR1 is KGHSH, CDR2 LQKENI.

This clonotype was detected a few times. The genes are TRBV18 and TRBJ1-4; TRBD1 is a possible D gene (5 bases). V was trimmed by 0 bases and J by 7 bases, leaving 18 bases between them. The CDR3 runs 17 residues. Germline V CDR1 and CDR2: KGHSH, LQKENI. The CDR3 DNA reads TGTGCCAGCTCACCACCGAGACCAGGGTTGGATTTTGAAAAACTGTTTTTT. It specifies CASSPPRPGLDFEKLFF.

This clonotype was counted ten times or more. The CDR3 region is CSAPDGGSNQPQHF. The CDR3 DNA sequence: TGCAGTGCTCCCGACGGGGGATCCAATCAGCCCCAGCATTTT. The chain recombines TRBV20-1 with TRBJ1-5, with TRBD1 as a possible D gene (5 bases). CDR1 is DFQATT, CDR2 SNEGSKA, per germline (reference sequence). Trimming took off 5 bases at V and 3 bases at J, with 14 bases between the two ends. The CDR3 is 14 amino acids.

J is TRBJ1-2 and V is TRBV9, with a weak D call TRBD1 (5 bases). The CDR3 totals 15 residues. From germline, CDR1 is SGDLS and CDR2 YYNGEE. With 4 bases removed from V and 2 bases from J, the gap between germline ends came to 15 bases. The CDR3 spells CASSPRVGVNYGYTF. CDR3 nucleotide sequence: TGTGCCAGCAGCCCCCGGGTGGGGGTCAACTATGGCTACACCTTC.

This clonotype was counted at least ten times. This chain connects TRBV12-5 to TRBJ1-5; 10 nucleotides match TRBD1. The trim removed 6 bases at V and 0 bases at J, leaving 8 bases unmatched. Germline assignment: CDR1 LGHNT and CDR2 FRNRAP. CDR3 length: 17 amino acids. In DNA, the CDR3 is TGTGCTAGTGGCCCCGGGACAGGGGCATATAGCAATCAGCCCCAGCATTTT. Its protein is CASGPGTGAYSNQPQHF.

This clonotype occurred many times. The chain combines TRBV6-2 or TRBV6-3 with TRBJ2-2; 7 positions agree with TRBD1. The CDR3 has 16 residues. The germline gives CDR1 MNHEY, CDR2 SVGEGT. The trim removed 6 bases at V and 0 bases at J, leaving 7 bases unmatched. DNA for the CDR3: TGTGCCAGCAGCATTAGGACAGGAACGAACACCGGGGAGCTGTTTTTT. As protein: CASSIRTGTNTGELFF.

J is TRBJ1-6 and V is TRBV6-2 or TRBV6-3; D not resolved. V was shortened by 11 bases and J by 0 bases, with 14 bases between the two germline ends. The CDR3 extends over 15 amino acids. Per the germline V gene, CDR1 is MNHEY and CDR2 is SVGEGT. The CDR3 DNA reads TGTGCCGCAGATGCAGTGAGCTCCTATAATTCACCCCTCCACTTT. Protein: CAADAVSSYNSPLHF.

On this clonotype itself: Because it lacks the conserved phenylalanine or tryptophan at the end, this CDR3 is likely a read error. The V and J genes are TRBV5-1 and TRBJ2-2; a possible D gene is TRBD1 (5 bases). Trimming cost V 6 bases and J 1 base, with 13 bases left between them. This CDR3 has 15 amino acids. Germline CDR1 and CDR2: SGHRS and YFSETQ. CDR3 nucleotide sequence: TGCGCCAGCACAGAAACAGGATGGAACACCGGGGAGCTGTTTTCT. It codes for CASTETGWNTGELFS.

The chain uses TRBV30 and TRBJ1-5, with TRBD1 identical over 8 bases. With 3 bases clipped from V and 4 bases from J, the junction kept 8 bases outside the gene matches. This CDR3 has 15 amino acids. Germline values: CDR1 GTSNPN, CDR2 SVGIG (reference sequence). CDR3 protein: CAWRPGQVRNQPQHF. In DNA form, the CDR3 reads TGTGCCTGGAGGCCGGGACAGGTTCGAAATCAGCCCCAGCATTTT.

This clonotype was found many times. The V gene is TRBV3-1, the J gene TRBJ2-3, with a tentative D call TRBD2 (6 bases). Germline lookup yields CDR1 LGHDT and CDR2 YNNKEL (reference sequence). V was shortened by 5 bases and J by 0 bases, with 18 bases between the two germline ends. The CDR3 runs 17 residues. CDR3 amino acids: CASSIGSPGTSTDTQYF. CDR3 DNA sequence: TGTGCCAGCAGCATCGGCTCCCCCGGGACTAGCACAGATACGCAGTATTTT.

This clonotype was detected many times. The V gene is TRBV7-2, the J gene TRBJ1-6; D gene unclear. The CDR3 sequence is 13 residues long. V was trimmed by 3 bases and J by 4 bases, leaving 4 bases between them. CDR1 and CDR2 from the germline V gene are SGHTA and FQGNSA. CDR3 in DNA: TGTGCCAGCAGCTTCCGGTATAATTCACCCCTCCACTTT. Protein: CASSFRYNSPLHF.

This clonotype was observed a few times. This chain joins TRBV6-2 or TRBV6-3 and TRBJ2-7, with no clear D. Per the germline V gene, CDR1 is MNHEY and CDR2 is SVGEGT. The CDR3 spans 16 residues. Trimming took off 7 bases at V and 2 bases at J, with 21 bases between the two ends. The CDR3 loop is CASTLKDTEYPYEQYF. CDR3 sequence (DNA): TGTGCCAGCACCCTCAAGGATACGGAGTACCCCTACGAGCAGTACTTC.

The table lists this clonotype with many counts. The chain employs TRBV6-1 and TRBJ2-5; 8 bases are a match to TRBD1. This CDR3 has 14 amino acids. Germline V CDR1 and CDR2: MNHNS, SASEGT. J lost 4 bases, V lost 8 bases, and 9 bases had no gene match. CDR3 sequence reads: CASYDRGLGETQYF. The CDR3 coding sequence is TGTGCCAGCTATGACAGGGGATTAGGAGAGACCCAGTACTTC.

This clonotype was picked up many times. The chain has TRBV5-1 and TRBJ2-2; D gene unclear. This CDR3 region has 16 residues. Germline V lookup: CDR1 SGHRS, CDR2 YFSETQ. Trimming shortened V by 0 bases and J by 5 bases, and 14 bases separated the two germline ends. This CDR3 is CASSLDWVGMTGELFF. The CDR3 nucleotides read TGCGCCAGCAGCTTGGACTGGGTAGGGATGACCGGGGAGCTGTTTTTT.

The sample holds many counts of this clonotype. V gene TRBV20-1 combines with J gene TRBJ2-3; a weak D match, TRBD1 (5 bases). This CDR3 spans 12 amino acids. Per germline, CDR1 DFQATT and CDR2 SNEGSKA (reference sequence). Trimming cost V 8 bases and J 0 bases, with 9 bases left between them. The CDR3 spells CSTQGSTDTQYF. The CDR3, as DNA: TGCAGTACGCAGGGAAGCACAGATACGCAGTATTTT.

This clonotype was seen many times. For the CDR3, the DNA is TGTGCCAGCGGATACGAGCAGTACTTC. This gives the protein CASGYEQYF. The rearrangement uses TRBV6-2 or TRBV6-3 and TRBJ2-7; D is undetermined. Germline loops: CDR1 MNHEY, CDR2 SVGEGT. The ends were cut back, 8 bases at V and 4 bases at J, with 3 bases in the middle. The CDR3 runs to 9 residues.

The chain uses TRBV11-2 and TRBJ2-1, with a tentative D call TRBD2 (5 bases). CDR1 SGHAT and CDR2 FQNNGV come from the germline V gene. The CDR3 loop spans 17 amino acids. Trimming shortened V by 6 bases and J by 10 bases, and 28 bases separated the two germline ends. This CDR3 reads CASRFPRGRAHGDEQFF. CDR3 DNA: TGTGCCAGCAGGTTCCCACGGGGTCGGGCGCACGGTGACGAGCAGTTCTTC.

This rearrangement joins TRBV6-2 or TRBV6-3 to TRBJ2-2, with 8 bases identical to TRBD1. The CDR3 length is 15 residues. Trimming took 11 bases from V and 1 from J; bases not matched to a gene: 9. Germline V gene sequence: CDR1 MNHEY, CDR2 SVGEGT. CDR3 loop: CACGDRSRNTGELFF. The CDR3 DNA reads as TGTGCCTGCGGGGACAGGTCAAGGAACACCGGGGAGCTGTTTTTT.

This clonotype was counted ten times or more. The V call is TRBV13, the J call TRBJ1-1; D is undetermined. Germline CDR1 and CDR2: PRHDT and FYEKMQ (reference sequence). The CDR3 is 15 residues long. V gave up 0 bases and J gave up 1 base, with 9 bases separating them. CDR3 DNA: TGTGCCAGCAGCTTAGGCTTTAGCGAGAACACTGAAGCTTTCTTT. Amino acids: CASSLGFSENTEAFF.